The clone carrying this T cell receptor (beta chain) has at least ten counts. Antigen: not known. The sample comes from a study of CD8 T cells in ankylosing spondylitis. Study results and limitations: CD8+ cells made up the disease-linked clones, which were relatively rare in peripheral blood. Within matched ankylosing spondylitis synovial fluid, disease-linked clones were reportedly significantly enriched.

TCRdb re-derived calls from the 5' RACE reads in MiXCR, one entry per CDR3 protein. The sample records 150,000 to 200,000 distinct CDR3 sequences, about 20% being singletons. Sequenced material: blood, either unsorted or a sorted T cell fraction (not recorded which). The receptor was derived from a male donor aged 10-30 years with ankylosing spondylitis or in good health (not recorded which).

In DNA, the CDR3 is TGTGCCACCAGTGATCCTACAAGGGGAACAGATACGCAGTATTTT. It yields the protein CATSDPTRGTDTQYF. This chain joins TRBV24-1 and TRBJ2-3, with a tentative D call TRBD1 (5 bases). Trimming removed 3 bases from V and 3 bases from J, with 12 bases in between. The length of the CDR3 is 15 residues. Germline CDR1 reads KGHDR; CDR2 reads SFDVKD.